This entry lists 28 T cell receptor beta chains sequenced from one sample in a study of shared clonotypes between healthy human individuals. The method was immunoSEQ multiplex PCR; TCRdb's version includes in-frame clones alone and lacks a portion of them. The sample contains fewer than 600,000 clones, 75% to 85% of which appear only once. What was sequenced was PBMCs. Receptors originate from a middle-aged woman in good health. Some clones in this sample may be carry-over from other donors' samples.

The rearrangement joins TRBV18 to TRBJ2-6; D unresolved. This CDR3 has 15 amino acids. V shed 1 base and J shed 1 base, with 5 bases lying between them. Germline values: CDR1 KGHSH, CDR2 LQKENI. The CDR3 protein is CASSPQVSGANVLTF. CDR3 sequence (DNA): TGTGCCAGCTCACCACAGGTTTCTGGGGCCAACGTCCTGACTTTC.

This clone has a single count. A far larger clone is only one base removed, so a read error is likely. The CDR3: CASSVTSGSTDTQYF. CDR3 nucleotides: TGTGCCAGCAGTGTGACTAGCGGGAGCACAGATACGCAGTATTTT. The chain employs TRBV6-6 and TRBJ2-3, with 10 bases matching TRBD2. J lost 0 bases, V lost 5 bases, and 2 bases had no gene match. Germline loops: CDR1 MNHNY, CDR2 SVGAGI (reference sequence). There are 15 residues in the CDR3.

The chain links TRBV7-9 to TRBJ1-1, with TRBD1 matching over 8 bases. V shed 7 bases, J shed 4 bases, and the junction held 8 bases outside the gene matches. Germline CDR1 and CDR2: SEHNR and FQNEAQ (reference sequence). CDR3 size: 14 residues. The CDR3 is CASIQIRGRTEAFF. The CDR3 nucleotides read TGTGCCAGCATCCAAATCAGGGGGCGCACTGAAGCTTTCTTT.

The chain links TRBV7-9 to TRBJ2-7, with D perhaps matching TRBD1 (6 bases). In germline, CDR1 is SEHNR, CDR2 FQNEAQ (reference sequence). This CDR3 is built from 14 residues. V was clipped by 5 bases and J by 1 base, with 12 bases between them. The CDR3 is CASSPLDRSYEQYF. The CDR3 DNA follows: TGTGCCAGCAGCCCCCTCGACAGGTCCTACGAGCAGTACTTC.

This chain uses TRBV5-4 with TRBJ2-1; the match to TRBD2 covers 11 bases. Losses at the gene ends were 6 bases for V and 3 bases for J; bases not matched to a gene: 8. Germline V CDR1 and CDR2: SGHNT, YYREEE (reference sequence). The CDR3 extends over 16 amino acids. CDR3 loop: CASNERTSGYYNEQFF. For the CDR3, the DNA is TGTGCCAGCAACGAGCGGACTAGCGGGTACTACAATGAGCAGTTCTTC.

This chain connects TRBV5-1 to TRBJ2-5; D unresolved. V dropped 4 bases and J dropped 5 bases, with 18 bases sitting between them. Germline V gene lookup returns CDR1 SGHRS and CDR2 YFSETQ. The CDR3 covers 15 residues. The CDR3 protein is CASSKPESSGETQYF. The CDR3 nucleotides are TGCGCCAGCAGCAAACCGGAGTCTTCTGGGGAGACCCAGTACTTC.

The chain joins TRBV9 to TRBJ1-2; D perhaps matches TRBD1 (6 bases). Between the trimmed V and J ends, which lost 3 bases and 5 bases, there was a span of 20 bases. CDR1 and CDR2 from the germline V gene are SGDLS and YYNGEE. This CDR3 comprises 16 residues. CDR3 sequence reads: CASSEGRSGAGYGYTF. The CDR3 bases are TGTGCCAGCAGCGAAGGGAGGTCAGGGGCGGGGTATGGCTACACCTTC.

The genes are TRBV2 and TRBJ2-1, with 13 bases aligning to TRBD2. The CDR3 runs 15 residues. V dropped 7 bases and J dropped 6; count of bases not matched to a gene: 6. Germline CDR1 and CDR2: SNHLY and FYNNEI. The CDR3 here is CASTLLAGGANEQFF. The CDR3 DNA follows: TGTGCCAGCACTTTACTAGCGGGAGGGGCCAATGAGCAGTTCTTC.

The chain uses TRBV7-3 and TRBJ2-4; 9 positions agree with TRBD2. Germline V gene data show CDR1 as SGHTA and CDR2 as FQGTGA. The CDR3 is 14 amino acids. Losses at the gene ends were 3 bases for V and 15 bases for J; bases not matched to a gene: 12. CDR3 DNA: TGTGCCAGCAGCTTCGATGGCGGGAGGGCCGGGATGTACTTC. Translating it yields CASSFDGGRAGMYF.

The genes are TRBV5-1 and TRBJ2-3; tentative D call: TRBD1 (5 bases). The germline gives CDR1 SGHRS, CDR2 YFSETQ. CDR3 size: 14 residues. V was pared by 1 base and J by 3 bases, with 9 bases between. CDR3 coding DNA: TGCGCCAGCAGCTTGCAGGGAAGAACAGATACGCAGTATTTT. Its protein is CASSLQGRTDTQYF.

The chain combines TRBV19 with TRBJ1-1, with a tentative D call TRBD1 (5 bases). This CDR3 region has 15 residues. The V and J ends lost 6 bases and 2 bases respectively, with 16 bases between them. Germline assignment: CDR1 LNHDA and CDR2 SQIVND (reference sequence). The CDR3 loop reads CASSRAGQANTEAFF. DNA for the CDR3: TGTGCCAGTAGCAGGGCGGGGCAGGCCAACACTGAAGCTTTCTTT. Together with reference TRBV19 and TRBJ1-1, the CDR3 gives the full variable domain: DGGITQSPKYLFRKEGQNVTLSCEQNLNHDAMYWYRQDPGQGLRLIYYSQIVNDFQKGDIAEGYSVSREKKESFPLTVTSAQKNPTAFYLCASSRAGQANTEAFFGQGTRLTVV.

The J gene is TRBJ1-1, the V gene TRBV10-3; 9 bases line up with TRBD1. The CDR3 length is 15 residues. V was clipped by 9 bases and J by 1 base; unmatched bases: 9. Germline V gene data show CDR1 as ENHRY and CDR2 as SYGVKD. CDR3 nucleotide sequence: TGTGCCATAGGACAGGGGAGGGATGCGAACACTGAAGCTTTCTTT. Amino acids: CAIGQGRDANTEAFF.

This clone was picked up one time. A much more abundant neighbour one base away suggests this may be a read error. Within the sample, other DNA sequences also encode this same CDR3. The chain uses TRBV7-9 and TRBJ1-2, with D perhaps TRBD1 (6 bases). The V gene's germline CDR1 is SEHNR and CDR2 FQNEAQ (reference sequence). Trimming pared 5 bases from V and 8 bases from J, leaving 12 bases between. The CDR3 totals 12 residues. The CDR3 reads CASSEGGVGYTF. The CDR3 region has the DNA TGTGCCAGCAGCGAGGGGGGGGTGGGCTACACCTTC.

V is TRBV5-6 and J is TRBJ2-7, with 9 bases lining up with TRBD2. CDR1 and CDR2 from the germline V gene are SGHDT and YYEEEE. CDR3 length: 16 residues. Trimming took 1 base from V and 7 from J; bases not matched to a gene: 12. The CDR3 region has the DNA TGTGCCAGCAGCTTGCGTTTAGCGGGAGTTCCTACGGAGCAGTACTTC. It yields the protein CASSLRLAGVPTEQYF.

This clone was picked up a small number of times. J is TRBJ1-1 and V is TRBV10-3; 8 bases map to TRBD1. Germline V gives CDR1 ENHRY, CDR2 SYGVKD. The CDR3 has 14 residues. The V segment lost 8 bases and the J segment 1 base; nucleotides outside the gene matches: 6. The CDR3 DNA reads TGTGCCATCTTCAGCGGGACAGGGAACACTGAAGCTTTCTTT. It specifies CAIFSGTGNTEAFF.

The chain employs TRBV5-1 and TRBJ2-7, with D tentatively TRBD2 (6 bases). CDR3 length equals 16 residues. Germline CDR1 reads SGHRS; CDR2 reads YFSETQ. The germline V and J ends were trimmed by 2 bases and 2 bases, with 17 bases remaining between them. In DNA form, the CDR3 reads TGCGCCAGCAGCTTATCCGGGGACTCCACGACCTACGAGCAGTACTTC. Its translation: CASSLSGDSTTYEQYF.

The rearrangement links TRBV27 to TRBJ2-2, with a possible D match to TRBD1 (6 bases). Trimming shortened V by 4 bases and J by 4 bases, and 19 bases separated the two germline ends. CDR1 is MNHEY, CDR2 SMNVEV, per germline (reference sequence). CDR3 length equals 17 residues. This CDR3 is CASSSPHRDTVTGELFF. CDR3 DNA: TGTGCCAGCAGTTCCCCCCACCGGGACACAGTCACCGGGGAGCTGTTTTTT.

As regards this clone: Other DNA sequences in this specimen translate into the identical CDR3. The chain employs TRBV5-1 and TRBJ1-3, with D unresolved. This CDR3 is 14 amino acids long. V lost 0 bases and J lost 0, with 4 bases in between. Per the germline V gene, CDR1 is SGHRS and CDR2 is YFSETQ. The CDR3 region is CASSLGSSGNTIYF. The DNA of the CDR3 is TGCGCCAGCAGCTTGGGGAGCTCTGGAAACACCATATATTTT.

V gene TRBV5-6 combines with J gene TRBJ1-1; D ambiguous. From germline, CDR1 is SGHDT and CDR2 YYEEEE. The length of the CDR3 is 13 residues. The V end was cut by 0 bases, the J end by 1 base, with 4 bases between. CDR3 sequence: CASSLVSNTEAFF. The CDR3 coding sequence is TGTGCCAGCAGCTTGGTCTCGAACACTGAAGCTTTCTTT.

The gene calls are TRBV5-4 and TRBJ1-2; D uncertain. The CDR3 sequence is 15 residues long. Trimming cost V 0 bases and J 0 bases, with 9 bases left between them. The germline gives CDR1 SGHNT, CDR2 YYREEE (reference sequence). The CDR3 DNA reads TGTGCCAGCAGCTTGGTACAGTCCCCTAACTATGGCTACACCTTC. It is translated as CASSLVQSPNYGYTF.

In its sample, this clone was seen a few times. The chain is built from TRBV4-2 and TRBJ2-3, with 8 bases aligning to TRBD1. This CDR3 has 16 residues. J gave up 5 bases and V 2 bases, and 9 bases lay outside the gene matches. In germline, CDR1 is LGHNA, CDR2 YNFKEQ. In nucleotides, the CDR3 is TGTGCCAGCAGCCAATCACCTCAGGGGGCTGGAGATACGCAGTATTTT. Translating gives CASSQSPQGAGDTQYF.

The count of this clone is one. This chain links TRBV18 with TRBJ1-2; D ambiguous. Germline CDR1 is KGHSH and CDR2 is LQKENI. The V and J ends lost 0 bases and 6 bases respectively, with 11 bases between them. The CDR3 is made up of 14 amino acids. CDR3 sequence: CASSPPDRKNGYTF. Written as DNA, the CDR3 is TGTGCCAGCTCACCACCGGATAGGAAAAATGGCTACACCTTC.

The rearrangement links TRBV27 to TRBJ2-4, with 12 bases fitting TRBD2. This CDR3 comprises 24 residues. Germline trimming cut 2 bases from V and 0 bases from J; bases unmatched to any gene: 23. Looked up from germline, CDR1 is MNHEY and CDR2 is SMNVEV (reference sequence). Here the CDR3 reads CASSLRGPPRLAGVKGLAKNIQYF. As DNA, the CDR3 is TGTGCCAGCAGTTTAAGGGGCCCCCCGCGACTAGCGGGAGTCAAAGGACTAGCCAAAAACATTCAGTACTTC.

This clone was recorded many times. V is TRBV15 and J is TRBJ1-2; TRBD1 matches 9 bases. CDR3 size: 15 residues. V lost 1 base to trimming and J lost 4 bases; unmatched junction nucleotides: 4. The germline V gene encodes CDR1 LNHNV and CDR2 YYDKDF (reference sequence). The CDR3 is CATSRGTGDGYGYTF. In nucleotides, the CDR3 is TGTGCCACCAGCAGAGGGACAGGGGACGGCTATGGCTACACCTTC.

Of note for this clone: It may be a read error: a sequence one base away is much more abundant. The rearrangement links TRBV11-2 to TRBJ2-6; TRBD2 agrees at 13 bases. Trimming at V came to 4 bases and at J to 0 bases, leaving 6 bases not matched to a gene. This CDR3 is 19 amino acids long. Germline assignment: CDR1 SGHAT and CDR2 FQNNGV. For the CDR3, the DNA is TGTGCCAGCAGCTCGGGGACTAGCGGGAAACTCTCTGGGGCCAACGTCCTGACTTTC. Amino acid sequence: CASSSGTSGKLSGANVLTF.

The chain joins TRBV6-6 to TRBJ1-5; D is perhaps TRBD1 (6 bases). Trimming took 4 bases from V and 4 from J, leaving 8 bases between them. The germline CDR1 and CDR2 sequences are MNHNY and SVGAGI (reference sequence). CDR3 length: 13 residues. The CDR3 region has the DNA TGTGCCAGCAGTTGGACAGCTAATCAGCCCCAGCATTTT. It specifies CASSWTANQPQHF.

This clone appeared a single time. The chain links TRBV29-1 to TRBJ2-5; D remains unclear. Germline V CDR1 and CDR2: SQVTM, ANQGSEA. The CDR3 covers 12 residues. V lost 6 bases and J lost 1, with 9 bases in between. Written as DNA, the CDR3 is TGCAGCGTGGGCAGCCTCCAAGAGACCCAGTACTTC. Translated: CSVGSLQETQYF.

The CDR3 DNA reads TGTGCCACCTCTCCCAGGGCCCCCACAGGAGATACGCAGTATTTT. Protein product: CATSPRAPTGDTQYF. This chain uses TRBV19 with TRBJ2-3; a possible D gene is TRBD1 (5 bases). Germline V gene data show CDR1 as LNHDA and CDR2 as SQIVND (reference sequence). There are 15 residues in the CDR3. V lost 10 bases to trimming and J lost 5 bases, with 22 bases between them.